This T cell receptor beta chain was sequenced during a study of cytomegalovirus exposure and HLA in healthy donors (TCRdb year 2017). The study in broad terms: An earlier analysis of about 560 of the donors reported 276 Gb of sequence data and 90 million to 120 million unique TCR beta sequences obtained from about 180 million T cells. Besides the first cohort of 500 to 700 subjects, a separate validation cohort made up of 120 different subjects was used. The study aimed to test whether cataloging public T cell receptors could reveal signatures of past pathogen exposure. HLA typing covered class I and class II loci at four-digit resolution. Alongside the repertoire data, information on donor age, sex, ethnicity and CMV serostatus was compiled. Using immunosequencing, the study profiled T cell repertoires from 500 to 800 subjects and related those repertoires to cytomegalovirus serostatus. Typing coverage varied by locus: about 620-640 donors for A, B, C, DRB1 and DQB1; approximately 500 for DQA1; over 600 for DPA1; fewer than 480 for DPB1. The genetic ancestry cluster associated with self-reported Caucasian donors included 81% of the roughly 410 genotyped donors. To predict cytomegalovirus infection status, the study combined high-throughput TCR immunosequencing, statistical association of individual TCRs with disease status, and machine learning. An early release that covered fewer than 750 HLA-typed donors contained about 300 gigabases of sequencing data and approximately 85 million unique TCR sequences. Among a few hundred genotyped donors of the cohort, an average of roughly 240,000 unique TCR beta nucleotide sequences were sequenced per donor, around 20% of them non-productive. Roughly 5 DR-DQ haplotypes were handled as single units for association and clustering, since linkage in the cohort was strong. An earlier analysis of several hundred of the donors applied high-throughput TCR beta sequencing to assess whether each TCR beta V gene segment acted as functional or pseudogenic. Rather than using new phenotypic data, the later analysis identified candidate immune exposures from TCR beta sequences and from how often those sequences occurred across donors. Genome-wide SNP genotypes for about 60% of the 666 donors were used in a later genetic analysis, which treated that subset as a discovery cohort. A later analysis re-analyzed previously published TCR beta repertoires from 650 to 800 donors and added high-resolution HLA genotyping to study TCR occurrence patterns. All discovery cohort repertoires had been generated using a single sequencing platform. The paper as a whole reports these results and caveats: A further reported finding was that TCR beta sequences accurately predicted the HLA-A and HLA-B alleles for most subjects in the first cohort. The presence/absence analyses assumed that sequencing depth was roughly uniform across donors, and that assumption may not be true. At a false discovery rate of 0.05, a later analysis linked 15,000 to 20,000 TCR beta sequences to specific HLA alleles. Correlated functional status among segregating V segments might reflect linkage disequilibrium, but an unknown experimental factor could not be ruled out. For the cohort, immune exposure information was limited to CMV serostatus. In a later analysis, most CMV-associated TCR beta chains were found to appear HLA-restricted, with HLA associations seemingly driven largely by CMV exposure. Most TCR sequences were observed very rarely across donors, whereas some public TCRs were present in many individuals. A total of fewer than 200 TCR beta chains were listed by the study as associated with cytomegalovirus. Broadly in line with IMGT annotations, most TCR beta V segments showed up in productive rearrangements about 90% or about 30% of the time in an earlier analysis of some 590 of the donors. A later analysis found that HLA-associated TCR beta chains were more clonally expanded and had lower generation probabilities than equally common non-associated chains. Only TCR beta chains were sequenced in this cohort, and the absence of alpha or paired-chain data limited detectable features. According to the authors, the approach could potentially be generalized to other disease states and immunological phenotypes. About 17 rarely observed V segments, including chromosome 9 orphons, were excluded from the earlier analysis of approximately 500 of the donors because counts were too low. The 87-base-pair reads could not distinguish some IMGT-functional V segments, including TRBV6-2 and TRBV6-3, so those segments were excluded. In a later genetic analysis, fewer N-insertions in productive TCRs were reported among donors in an Asian-associated ancestry cluster than the roughly 640-donor mean. Cytomegalovirus status was reported to be diagnosed by the classifier with high specificity and sensitivity in both the original and validation cohorts. Because HLA typing was missing for some donors at each locus, association tests included only the typed subset. A later genetic analysis associated a missense DCLRE1C variant with V-gene and J-gene trimming of TCR beta chains, and an independent cohort replicated the association. According to a later analysis, parvovirus B19, influenza, CMV and Epstein-Barr virus appeared linked to several top co-occurrence clusters. A cluster of highly shared sequence variants was judged likely to represent a technical artifact of the sequencing pipeline. In vitro tests confirmed that a few of the cytomegalovirus-associated TCR beta chains recognize cytomegalovirus antigens. When HLA alleles, especially DR and DQ, strongly co-occurred, TCR associations were difficult to assign to individual alleles. A later analysis found that TCR association rates varied across HLA loci, with DRB1 alleles showing the most associated TCRs and HLA-C alleles the fewest.

This clone was counted only a few times. The antigen it recognizes is unknown. Base qualities are not provided; no much larger clone lies one nucleotide away. The receptor library was made with the immunoSEQ multiplex PCR assay. For the multiplex PCR, a mixture combining 60 forward primers for TCR Vbeta segments and 13 reverse primers for TCR Jbeta segments was used. A multiplex PCR assay on genomic DNA amplified the CDR3 region of rearranged TCR beta genes. The amplified TCR beta libraries were sequenced on the Illumina HiSeq System as 87-base-pair reads. In the paper's pipeline: A later analysis tallied 70 million to 100 million unique TCR beta chains across the 610 or so repertoires, and some 10 million of those chains were shared by two or more donors. A nearest-neighbor algorithm error-corrected the raw reads and collapsed the reads into unique sequences, merging closely related sequences to remove PCR and sequencing errors. To assign V, D and J gene segments, CDR3 sequences were aligned to IMGT reference sequences. For a sequence to be retained, a match of at least six nucleotides to both a V gene segment and a J gene segment was required. A rearrangement counted as productive if the CDR3 had no stop codons and remained in frame with V and J, and every other rearrangement counted as non-productive. CDR3 was defined according to IMGT convention as the region running from the second conserved V-encoded cysteine to the conserved J-encoded phenylalanine. The earlier analysis of roughly 590 of the donors excluded sequences that lacked an unambiguous match to a single V gene segment. In an earlier analysis of roughly 500 of the donors, V segments were called functional above 56.7% productive rearrangements and were called segregating when the between-donor standard deviation exceeded 5%. A statistical classification framework was built for diagnosing cytomegalovirus status from the catalog of TCR beta chain sequences. In a later analysis, TCR nucleotide sequences were compared against IMGT/GENE-DB human TR gene sequences so that V and J genes could be assigned. A later analysis assigned CDR3 sequences and most-parsimonious VDJ recombination scenarios with the TCRdist pipeline. A later analysis defined each TCR beta chain by its CDR3 amino acid sequence plus V-gene family, and excluded reads lacking a unique V-gene family. To address suspected cross-contamination and a sequencing artifact, a later analysis removed approximately 590 highly shared, low-generation-probability nucleotide sequences. In a later analysis, a clonal expansion index was calculated for each public chain from normalized within-repertoire ranks of inferred template counts. Generation probabilities in a later analysis came from a VDJ recombination model fitted to out-of-frame rearrangements, and those results were checked against IGoR. In a later analysis, hypergeometric tests were used to score TCR-TCR, TCR-HLA and TCR-CMV co-occurrence, with a repertoire-size bias correction applied to TCR pairs. In a later analysis, false discovery rates were estimated by permuting HLA or CMV assignments 20 times. In a later analysis, co-occurring TCRs were grouped using DBSCAN, with TCRdist sequence similarity added in when clustering inside HLA-allele-positive subsets. For co-occurrence clustering, repertoires with fewer than 30,000 or more than 120,000 public chains were excluded, along with about five repertoires with anomalous nucleotide sharing. Not all clones reach the TCRdb copy of this immuneACCESS table, which keeps in-frame sequences only. Checked studies attribute under half of the gap to unresolved V genes and leave the rest unexplained. From that table come the V and J calls and clone size; the DNA was used to work out D and trimming. This sample lists around 190,000 clones; around 77% were detected once. The ten largest clonotypes hold about 2.4% of the sample.

From the germline V gene, CDR1 is LGHNA and CDR2 is YSLEER. The cysteine opens and the phenylalanine closes a CDR3 of 15 amino acids. The read is trimmed to its CDR3 DNA, 45 bases read in frame from base 1. Trimming accounts for 5 bases at V and 1 base at J, while the number of junction bases matched to no gene is 8. The cohort comprised 710 or so healthy bone marrow donors. At the time of sampling, all cohort members were nominally healthy, though unrecorded immune exposures were likely present. The donor tested CMV seronegative, placing the donor among the 350 or so seronegative members of the cohort. A peripheral blood sample was provided by each donor, and peripheral blood mononuclear cells were used for TCR beta sequencing. The Qiagen DNeasy Blood Extraction Kit was used to extract genomic DNA from the blood cell samples.

Sequenced: PBMCs. The TCR sequence derives from a man aged 55-75 years in good health and CMV-seronegative. The chain uses TRBV4-3 and TRBJ2-7; TRBD1 matches 7 bases in the middle. The CDR3 reads as follows: CASSYHRDRSYEQYF. In nucleotides, the sequence is TGCGCCAGCAGCTACCACCGGGACAGATCCTACGAGCAGTACTTC.